Shown below are 3 T cell receptor beta chains from a single sample sequenced in a study of identical twins. TCRdb passed the 5' RACE reads through MiXCR, listing each CDR3 protein once. Of under 1 million distinct CDR3 sequences in the sample, around an eighth were seen once. This same sample was also part of a study on yellow fever vaccine responses in identical twins.

Input material: PBMCs. These receptors all come from a young woman in good health.

The chain uses TRBV18 and TRBJ2-7; the match to TRBD1 covers 8 bases. The CDR3 sequence is 13 residues long. Unmatched junction bases numbered 7, after V lost 6 bases and J lost 6 bases. Looked up from germline, CDR1 is KGHSH and CDR2 is LQKENI. The CDR3 bases are TGTGCCAGCTCCTTTCAGGGGGCTCGCGAGCAGTACGTC. Its translation is CASSFQGAREQYV.

This clonotype was counted at least ten times. The V call is TRBV4-1, the J call TRBJ2-3; 11 positions match TRBD1. The CDR3 has 17 amino acids. Losses at the gene ends were 1 base for V and 2 bases for J; bases not matched to a gene: 5. CDR1 is MGHRA and CDR2 is YSYEKL in the germline V gene. As DNA, the CDR3 is TGCGCCAGCAGCCAAGTCTTAGGACAGGGGGCCACAGATACGCAGTATTTT. Residues: CASSQVLGQGATDTQYF.

The chain joins TRBV3-1 to TRBJ1-6; D is unclear. With 0 bases removed from V and 0 bases from J, the gap between germline ends came to 3 bases. There are 15 residues in the CDR3. Looked up from germline, CDR1 is LGHDT and CDR2 is YNNKEL (reference sequence). The CDR3 region is CASSQEYSYNSPLHF. The CDR3 DNA follows: TGTGCCAGCAGCCAAGAATACTCCTATAATTCACCCCTCCACTTT.